The present T cell receptor beta chain was sequenced within a study of blood T cell repertoires in COVID-19. Study overall: Collection of acute and convalescent COVID-19 samples took place in the United States, Italy and Spain. Nucleic acid was either cDNA or gDNA, and it came from T cells, B-cell-depleted T cells, or PBMCs.

Germline assignment: CDR1 SGHDT and CDR2 YYEEEE. The CDR3 is 12 residues long. V shed 2 bases and J shed 10 bases, with 12 bases lying between them. Original handling: Scientists estimated how many nucleated cells there were by amplifying reference gene primers. Measured with immunoSEQ multiplex PCR; TCRdb has only the in-frame clones, and not every one. The V and J calls and clone size come from that table; D and trimming were worked out from the DNA. The data show around 140,000 clones, about 87% seen once. The sample taken for sequencing was peripheral blood. The chain is built from TRBV5-6 and TRBJ1-2; D call uncertain. This clonotype originated in a woman in her forties or fifties with acute or convalescent COVID-19. In nucleotides, the CDR3 is TGTGCCAGCAGCTTAGGAGGGCGGGACTACACCTTC. Amino acids: CASSLGGRDYTF.